The T cell receptor beta chain under discussion was sequenced for a study of T-cell memory formation after mild COVID-19. This clonotype has only a few counts. Germline lookup yields CDR1 SGHVS and CDR2 FQNEAQ. V lost 4 bases and J 10 bases, leaving 14 bases between the germline ends. This CDR3 spans 13 amino acids. A single record per CDR3 protein comes from TCRdb applying MiXCR to the 5' RACE reads. The sample holds about 400,000 distinct CDR3 sequences; less than 25% are singletons and the top ten take 13%. V and J are TRBV7-8 and TRBJ2-1, with D possibly TRBD1 on 5 matching bases. Source material: PBMCs or a T cell subset sorted from them (not recorded which). The receptor comes from an adult woman who had mild COVID-19 (a few samples of this study predate the infection). Cell type and time point are not known. The CDR3 loop reads CASSSPTAWEQFF. CDR3 sequence (DNA): TGTGCCAGCAGCTCCCCGACAGCCTGGGAGCAGTTCTTC.